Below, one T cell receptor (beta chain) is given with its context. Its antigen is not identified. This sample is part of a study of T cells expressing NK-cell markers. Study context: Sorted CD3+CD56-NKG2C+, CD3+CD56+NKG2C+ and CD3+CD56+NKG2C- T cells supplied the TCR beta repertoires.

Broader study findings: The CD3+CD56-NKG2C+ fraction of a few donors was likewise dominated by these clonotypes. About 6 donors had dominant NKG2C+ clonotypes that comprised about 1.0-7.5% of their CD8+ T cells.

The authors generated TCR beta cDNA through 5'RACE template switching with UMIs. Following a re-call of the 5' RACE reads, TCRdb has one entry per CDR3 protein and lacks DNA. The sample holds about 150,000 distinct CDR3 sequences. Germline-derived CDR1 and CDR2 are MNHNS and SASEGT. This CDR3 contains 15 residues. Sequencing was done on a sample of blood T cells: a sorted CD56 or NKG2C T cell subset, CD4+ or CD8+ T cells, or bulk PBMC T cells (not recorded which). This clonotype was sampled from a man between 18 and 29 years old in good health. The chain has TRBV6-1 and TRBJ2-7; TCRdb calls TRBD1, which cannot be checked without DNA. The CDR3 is CASSFGLDSLGEQYF.